In its sample, the clone carrying this TCR beta chain was seen once. Its antigen is currently unknown. These data originate in a study of PD-L1 blockade in urothelial cancer. Across the whole study: Blood-derived samples held a median approximately 140,000 T cells. General study points: Tumor-associated clones in blood expanded more at 3 weeks in durable-benefit patients.

The sample's time point: pretreatment peripheral blood. Profiled with immunoSEQ multiplex PCR; TCRdb holds only in-frame clones, not every one. The top ten clones hold about 16% of a sample with about 38,000 clones, around four fifths of them seen once. Specimen: PBMCs, collected around atezolizumab (anti-PD-L1) treatment. The clonotype was recovered from a man older than 75 with urothelial cancer.

CDR3 nucleotides: TGCGCCAGCAGCTTGCCCTTGGGGGAGGCCGATCTTAGCTCCTACAATGAGCAGTTCTTC. Protein: CASSLPLGEADLSSYNEQFF. The chain recombines TRBV5-1 with TRBJ2-1; the D gene is possibly TRBD2 (6 bases). Germline-derived CDR1 and CDR2 are SGHRS and YFSETQ. The CDR3 has 20 residues. Trimming took 1 base from V and 0 from J, leaving 23 bases between them.